A selection of T cell receptor beta chains follows, all from one sample in a study of T cells in Graves' hyperthyroidism and ophthalmopathy. MiXCR was run by TCRdb on the multiplex PCR reads, yielding one entry per CDR3 protein. The sample yields 490,000 or so distinct CDR3 sequences, about 16% seen once. The source material was blood. The receptors shown here come from a woman younger than 45 with Graves' ophthalmopathy. CDR3s include the opening cysteine and the closing phenylalanine or tryptophan. The order of the fields is clone size, D gene, V gene, J gene, CDR3 DNA, CDR3 protein. D genes are given only for firm matches. Clone size, where shown, is once, few, many, or a class for clones that have expanded.

many	.	TRBV20-1	TRBJ2-3	TGCAGTGCTAGAGGGAGGGGAGATACGCAGTATTTT	CSARGRGDTQYF
few	TRBD1	TRBV19	TRBJ2-2	TGTGCCAGTAGTATCAGTACCGGGACAGGGGGCACCGGGGAGCTGTTTTTT	CASSISTGTGGTGELFF
.	.	TRBV5-1	TRBJ2-2	TGCGCCAGCAGCTGGCCCAGGAGTGACGGGGAGCTGTTTTTT	CASSWPRSDGELFF
few	.	TRBV29-1	TRBJ2-1	TGCAGCACGGCCAACAATGAGCAGTTCTTC	CSTANNEQFF
.	TRBD2	TRBV10-3	TRBJ2-1	TGTGCCATCAGTGAACGGCTAGCGGGAGGCAATGAGCAGTTCTTC	CAISERLAGGNEQFF
many	.	TRBV9	TRBJ2-3	TGTGCCAGCAGCGTAAACTGGGGTAGCACAGATACGCAGTATTTT	CASSVNWGSTDTQYF
.	.	TRBV19	TRBJ2-1	TGTGCCAGCCGGACAAGGGACGGTTACAAGGGGCAGTTCTTC	CASRTRDGYKGQFF
many	.	TRBV7-6	TRBJ2-1	TGTGCCAGCAGCCCCCGTGAGGATGAGCAGTTCTTC	CASSPREDEQFF
many	TRBD2	TRBV5-5	TRBJ2-1	TGTGCCAGCAGCTTGGGTCTAGCGGTTTCCTACAATGAGCAGTTCTTC	CASSLGLAVSYNEQFF
many	.	TRBV11-2	TRBJ2-3	TGTGCCAGCAGCTTAGGTGAGGTGGATACGCAGTATTTT	CASSLGEVDTQYF
many	TRBD1	TRBV15	TRBJ2-1	TGTGCCACCAGCAGGCGACAGGGAAGGTACGACATCAATGAGCAGTTCTTC	CATSRRQGRYDINEQFF
many	TRBD2	TRBV28	TRBJ2-7	TGTGCCAGCCTTACCGGGACTAGCGGGAGGATGGCGAGAAACTACGAGCAGTACTTC	CASLTGTSGRMARNYEQYF
few	TRBD2	TRBV6-1	TRBJ2-7	TGTGCCAGCAGTGAATCGGGGGGGGACCACTACGAGCAGTACTTC	CASSESGGDHYEQYF
.	.	TRBV6-2/TRBV6-3	TRBJ1-5	TGTGCCAGCAGTTACAAGTATAGCAATCAGCCCCAGCATTTT	CASSYKYSNQPQHF
few	.	TRBV6-5	TRBJ2-2	TGTGCCAGCAGTTACGGGGCGTTCAGGGAAGACACCGGGGAGCTGTTTTTT	CASSYGAFREDTGELFF
many	TRBD1	TRBV5-1	TRBJ2-1	TGCGCCAGCAGCTTGGATACCGGGACAGGGAGAAGCGAGCAGTTCTTC	CASSLDTGTGRSEQFF
many	TRBD2	TRBV28	TRBJ2-4	TGTGCCAGCACCCCCCTCCGCGGGGGCATTCAGTACTTC	CASTPLRGGIQYF
many	.	TRBV29-1	TRBJ2-2	TGCAGCGTTGGGGGCCAAGAGGGGTCGAACACCGGGGAGCTGTTTTTT	CSVGGQEGSNTGELFF
many	.	TRBV7-9	TRBJ2-6	TGTGCCAGCAGCTTAGGAGCAGCCACCCCTGGGGCCAACGTCCTGACTTTC	CASSLGAATPGANVLTF
many	.	TRBV11-2	TRBJ1-5	TGTGCCAGCAGCTTAACAGGAAAAAATCAGCCCCAGCATTTT	CASSLTGKNQPQHF
.	.	TRBV12-3/TRBV12-4	TRBJ2-4	TGTGCCAGCAGTTTTGCCCCCCTAGCCAGAAACATTCAGTACTTC	CASSFAPLARNIQYF
many	TRBD2	TRBV5-1	TRBJ2-2	TGCGCCAGCAGTGTGGGACTAGTCAACACCGGGGAGCTGTTTTTT	CASSVGLVNTGELFF
many	TRBD2	TRBV7-3	TRBJ2-1	TGTGCCAGCAGCCCCCGGACTAGCGGGAGGAATGAGCAGTTCTTC	CASSPRTSGRNEQFF
many	TRBD1	TRBV6-1	TRBJ2-3	TGTGCCAGCAGCCACGGACAGGGGAGCACAGATACGCAGTATTTT	CASSHGQGSTDTQYF
once	TRBD1	TRBV29-1	TRBJ1-2	TGCAGCGTTGATGACAGGGGGTACTATGGCTACACCTTC	CSVDDRGYYGYTF
.	.	TRBV12-3/TRBV12-4	TRBJ2-7	TGTGCCAGCAAAGAGGAGCTAGGCCGTATCTACGAGCAGTACTTC	CASKEELGRIYEQYF
many	.	TRBV18	TRBJ1-1	TGTGCCAGCTCACCAAGGTTTGGGGAAACTAACACTGAAGCTTTCTTT	CASSPRFGETNTEAFF
many	.	TRBV20-1	TRBJ2-1	TGCAGTGCTAGAGAAGGACTTTCCTACAATGAGCAGTTCTTC	CSAREGLSYNEQFF
many	.	TRBV14	TRBJ2-7	TGTGCCAGCAGCCAGGGGACCCTCTACGAGCAGTACTTC	CASSQGTLYEQYF
many	.	TRBV7-2	TRBJ2-5	TGTGCCAGCAGCTTAGTTAAAACTATCGAAGAGACCCAGTACTTC	CASSLVKTIEETQYF
.	.	TRBV9	TRBJ1-2	TGTGCCAGCAGCCTGACAGACAATGGCTACACCTTC	CASSLTDNGYTF
many	.	TRBV27	TRBJ2-7	TGTGCCAGCAGTTCAGACCCATACCAGGCCTACGAGCAGTACTTC	CASSSDPYQAYEQYF
many	TRBD2	TRBV28	TRBJ2-7	TGTGCCAGCAGTTTATGGGGAGGGATCACCTACGAGCAGTACTTC	CASSLWGGITYEQYF
many	.	TRBV20-1	TRBJ2-7	TGCAGTGCTAGTAAGGACGGAATGAACGAGCAGTACTTC	CSASKDGMNEQYF
.	.	TRBV6-5	TRBJ1-2	TGTGCCAGCAGTACTGGAGGGGGAAACCCTAACTATGGCTACACCTTC	CASSTGGGNPNYGYTF
many	TRBD1	TRBV11-2	TRBJ2-7	TGTGCCAGCAGCTCCCGACAGGGGGACTACGAGCAGTACTTC	CASSSRQGDYEQYF
many	TRBD1	TRBV7-9	TRBJ1-5	TGTGCCAGCAGCGGGACAGGGGGTCGCTATCAGCCCCAGCATTTT	CASSGTGGRYQPQHF
.	.	TRBV7-6	TRBJ1-3	TGTGCCAGCAGCTTGGCGCGCTCTGGAAACACCATATATTTT	CASSLARSGNTIYF
few	.	TRBV7-2	TRBJ1-3	TGTGCCAGCAGTGATCCCAGGGGTCCGTCTGGAAACACCATATATTTT	CASSDPRGPSGNTIYF
once	.	TRBV6-5	TRBJ1-4	TGTGCCAGCAGTTACCCGGGGGGCCGAAGAGAAAAACTGTTTTTT	CASSYPGGRREKLFF
many	TRBD1	TRBV18	TRBJ2-3	TGTGCCAGCTCCTACAGGGGAAGCACAGATACGCAGTATTTT	CASSYRGSTDTQYF
many	.	TRBV7-2	TRBJ2-3	TGTGCCAGCAGCCGGGGGAACCCAGATACGCAGTATTTT	CASSRGNPDTQYF
many	.	TRBV6-2/TRBV6-3	TRBJ1-5	TGTGCCAGCAGTTACTCGGGGCAGGGCAATCAGCCCCAGCATTTT	CASSYSGQGNQPQHF
.	TRBD2	TRBV12-5	TRBJ2-1	TGTGCTAGTGGCCCTCCGGGACTAGCGGGAGTCAATGAGCAGTTCTTC	CASGPPGLAGVNEQFF
.	TRBD2	TRBV4-1	TRBJ2-5	TGCGCCAGCAGCCAAGTAAAGGTTGGGGTTGGACTGCGGGGGGAGACCCAGTACTTC	CASSQVKVGVGLRGETQYF
many	TRBD2	TRBV27	TRBJ2-7	TGTGCCAGCAGTTTTGAGCGGGAGGGCCGAGGGGAGCAGTACTTC	CASSFEREGRGEQYF
few	TRBD1	TRBV9	TRBJ2-1	TGTGCCAGCAGCGTAGCTGGGACAGCCAACAATGAGCAGTTCTTC	CASSVAGTANNEQFF
.	.	TRBV11-3	TRBJ2-3	TGTGCCCCCCAAGAGGGGTTGGATACGCAGTATTTT	CAPQEGLDTQYF
few	TRBD2	TRBV9	TRBJ2-1	TGTGCCAGCAGCGTAGAGTTAGCGGGAAAGGCTGAGCAGTTCTTC	CASSVELAGKAEQFF
.	TRBD2	TRBV7-3	TRBJ2-3	TGTGCCAGCAGTCCTAGCGGGAGTGGAGATACGCAGTATTTT	CASSPSGSGDTQYF
many	.	TRBV4-1	TRBJ1-2	TGCGCCAGCAGCCAACCCCCGCGACGCCAGGGCCTCGCTAACTATGGCTACACCTTC	CASSQPPRRQGLANYGYTF
many	TRBD2	TRBV18	TRBJ2-1	TGTGCCAGCTCACCACACATTGGGATCCTAGCGGGAATCGACAATGAGCAGTTCTTC	CASSPHIGILAGIDNEQFF
.	.	TRBV4-3	TRBJ2-5	TGCGCCAGCAGCCAAGGGAGTTGGGGACTCGATACCATTCAAGAGACCCAGTACTTC	CASSQGSWGLDTIQETQYF
few	TRBD2	TRBV24-1	TRBJ2-5	TGTGCCACCAGGCGCAAGCGGGGGACCCAGTACTTC	CATRRKRGTQYF
.	.	TRBV27	TRBJ2-7	TGTGCCAGCAGTTTTGGGGGTAACGAGCAGTACTTC	CASSFGGNEQYF